This T cell receptor beta chain was captured by sequencing in a study of OX40 agonist ivuxolimab in advanced cancers. General notes on the study: Ivuxolimab, which targeted the costimulatory receptor OX40 (CD134), was an agonistic, fully human IgG2 monoclonal antibody. Intravenous ivuxolimab was administered to patients every 2 weeks at six dose levels: 0.01, 0.1, 0.3, 1.5, 3 and 10 mg/kg. Of the approximately 50 patients in dose escalation, 19 had hepatocellular carcinoma, roughly 15 had melanoma, 9 had renal cell carcinoma and 9 had head and neck cancer. In the dose-escalation cohort, around four fifths of patients were male, and the mean age was 60 years with a range of about 23 to 79. Prior anti-PD-1, anti-PD-L1 or anti-CTLA-4 therapy was permitted, and checkpoint inhibitors had been received by roughly two fifths of dose-escalation patients. Partial responses occurred in three dose-escalation patients, of whom one had hepatocellular carcinoma and two had cutaneous melanoma. The point of sequencing TCRbeta in the periphery was to test whether ivuxolimab changed TCR sequence diversity and drove clonal T-cell expansion. The paper reports the monotherapy dose-escalation portion (N ≈ 52 patients) of the phase I ivuxolimab trial. Study-wide conclusions, independent of this receptor: Antigen specificity was not determined for the clonally expanded peripheral T cells. Clonal expansion of both CD4+ and CD8+ blood T cells was observed from baseline to week 6 at doses 0.1 to 3.0 mg/kg. After ivuxolimab, CD8+ T cells had more expanded clones than CD4+ T cells on average. Low levels of normalized T-cell clonal expansion were also seen in some patients who did not respond. Partial responders in the 0.1-3.0 mg/kg groups had among the lowest normalized peripheral clonal expansion, especially among CD8+ T cells.

With respect to this clone: Its antigen remains undetermined. Base qualities are not recorded, but no much larger clone differs from it by a single base.

Genomic DNA was extracted from sorted cells for sequencing of the TCRbeta CDR3 region. The immunoSEQ Assay was used to sequence the TCRbeta CDR3 regions. TCRdb mirrors the immuneACCESS table, restricted to in-frame sequences. Some clones are absent from its copies; in checked studies, under half trace to an unresolved V gene, and the reason for the others is unknown. The sample table lists about 66,000 clones, 91% of them with a count of one. More than 13% of the sample lies in the top ten. The CDR3 sequence holds 14 residues, the cysteine and phenylalanine included. Here the CDR3 DNA is all that survives: 42 bases in frame from base 1. CDR1 and CDR2 (SGHRS, YFSETQ) derive from the germline V gene. The germline V and J ends show losses of 4 bases and 3 bases respectively, and no gene match explains 6 bases of the junction. The trial excluded patients who had a history of autoimmune disease or were on systemic immunosuppression. Peripheral blood for TCR sequencing was collected from all dose cohorts at baseline, on cycle 4 day 1, and on cycle 7 day 1. The samples were taken from a phase I, first-in-human, multicenter, open-label dose-escalation trial of ivuxolimab. The trial enrolled adults with locally advanced or metastatic head and neck squamous cell, hepatocellular, melanoma or renal cell carcinoma. CD4+ and CD8+ T cells were sorted separately from peripheral blood before TCR sequencing.

The TCR comes from an adult with an advanced solid tumor such as melanoma, head and neck, liver or kidney cancer. The sequences come from CD4+ or CD8+ T cells sorted from blood, collected in a trial of the OX40 agonist ivuxolimab. The chain is encoded by TRBV5-1 joined to TRBJ1-2, with 7 central nucleotides matching TRBD1. The nucleotides are TGCGCCAGCAGCGAGGGACAGCAACACTATGGCTACACCTTC. The encoded protein is CASSEGQQHYGYTF.